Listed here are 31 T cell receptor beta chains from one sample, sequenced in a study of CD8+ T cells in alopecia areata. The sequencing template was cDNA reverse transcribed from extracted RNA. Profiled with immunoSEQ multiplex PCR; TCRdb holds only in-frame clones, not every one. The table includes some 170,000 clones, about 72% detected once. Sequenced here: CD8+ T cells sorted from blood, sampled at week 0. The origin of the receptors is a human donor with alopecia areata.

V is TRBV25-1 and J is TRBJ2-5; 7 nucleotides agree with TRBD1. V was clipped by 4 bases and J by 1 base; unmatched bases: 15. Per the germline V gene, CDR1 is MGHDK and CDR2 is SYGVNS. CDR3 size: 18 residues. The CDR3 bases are TGTGCCAGCAGTGTACCCCGACACAGGGGCCATGTCCAAGAGACCCAGTACTTC. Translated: CASSVPRHRGHVQETQYF.

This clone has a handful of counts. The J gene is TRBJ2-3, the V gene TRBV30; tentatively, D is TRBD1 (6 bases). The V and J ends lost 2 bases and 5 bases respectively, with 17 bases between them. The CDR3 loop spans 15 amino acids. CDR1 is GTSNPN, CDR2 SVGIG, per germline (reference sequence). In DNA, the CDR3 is TGTGCCTGGAGTTCGGACGGACAGTCCGTAGATACGCAGTATTTT. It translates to CAWSSDGQSVDTQYF. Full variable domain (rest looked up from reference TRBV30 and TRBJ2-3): SQTIHQWPATLVQPVGSPLSLECTVEGTSNPNLYWYRQAAGRGLQLLFYSVGIGQISSEVPQNLSASRPQDRQFILSSKKLLLSDSGFYLCAWSSDGQSVDTQYFGPGTRLTVL.

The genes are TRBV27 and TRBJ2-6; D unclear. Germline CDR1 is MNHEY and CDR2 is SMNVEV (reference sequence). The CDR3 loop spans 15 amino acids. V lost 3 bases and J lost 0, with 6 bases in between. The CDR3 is CASSLWGSGANVLTF. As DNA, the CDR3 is TGTGCCAGCAGTTTGTGGGGCTCTGGGGCCAACGTCCTGACTTTC.

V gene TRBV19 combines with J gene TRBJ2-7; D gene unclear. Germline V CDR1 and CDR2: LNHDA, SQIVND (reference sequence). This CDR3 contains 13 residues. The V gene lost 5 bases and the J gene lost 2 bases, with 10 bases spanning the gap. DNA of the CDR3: TGTGCCAGTAGTCTGCAGATAACCTACGAGCAGTACTTC. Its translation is CASSLQITYEQYF.

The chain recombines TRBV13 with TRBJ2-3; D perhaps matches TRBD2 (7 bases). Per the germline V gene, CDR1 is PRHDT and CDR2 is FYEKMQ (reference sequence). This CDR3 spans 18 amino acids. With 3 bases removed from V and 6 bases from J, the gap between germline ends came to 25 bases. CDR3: CASSLPQGGAPGQDTQYF. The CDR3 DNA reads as TGTGCCAGCAGCTTGCCCCAAGGGGGGGCCCCAGGTCAGGATACGCAGTATTTT.

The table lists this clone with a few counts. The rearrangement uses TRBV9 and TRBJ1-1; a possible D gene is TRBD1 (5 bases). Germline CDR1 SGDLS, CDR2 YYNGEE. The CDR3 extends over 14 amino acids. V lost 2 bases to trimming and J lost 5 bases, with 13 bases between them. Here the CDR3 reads CASSVDKAETEAFF. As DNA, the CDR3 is TGTGCCAGCAGCGTGGACAAGGCTGAGACTGAAGCTTTCTTT.

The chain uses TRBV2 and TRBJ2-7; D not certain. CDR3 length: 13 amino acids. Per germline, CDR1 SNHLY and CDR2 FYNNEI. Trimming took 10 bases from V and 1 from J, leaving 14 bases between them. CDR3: CANIRLLSYEQYF. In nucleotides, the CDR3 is TGTGCCAACATACGCCTGTTATCCTACGAGCAGTACTTC.

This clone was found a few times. CDR3 amino acids: CALTREGSSYNSPLHF. The CDR3 DNA reads as TGTGCCTTGACAAGGGAGGGGAGCTCCTATAATTCACCCCTCCACTTT. The rearrangement uses TRBV30 and TRBJ1-6; D may be TRBD1 (5 bases). Germline CDR1 GTSNPN, CDR2 SVGIG (reference sequence). Trimming removed 7 bases at V and 0 bases at J, with 16 bases between. This CDR3 contains 16 residues.

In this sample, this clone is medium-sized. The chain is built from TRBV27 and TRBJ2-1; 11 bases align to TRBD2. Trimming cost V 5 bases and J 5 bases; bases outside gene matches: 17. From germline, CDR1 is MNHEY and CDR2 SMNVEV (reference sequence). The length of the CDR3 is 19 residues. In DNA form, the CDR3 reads TGTGCCAGCAGTCTGACCCCCCCGGCTAGCGGGGGGCCGGACAATGAGCAGTTCTTC. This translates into CASSLTPPASGGPDNEQFF.

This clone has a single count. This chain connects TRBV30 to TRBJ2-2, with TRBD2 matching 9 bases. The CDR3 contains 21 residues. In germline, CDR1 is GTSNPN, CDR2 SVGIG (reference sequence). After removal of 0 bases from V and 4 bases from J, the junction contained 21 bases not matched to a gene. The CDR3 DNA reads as TGTGCCTGGAGTGTATATGAGCGGGGGGCCATTTTTCCTCGAAGCACCGGGGAGCTGTTTTTT. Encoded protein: CAWSVYERGAIFPRSTGELFF. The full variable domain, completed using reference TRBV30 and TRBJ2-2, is SQTIHQWPATLVQPVGSPLSLECTVEGTSNPNLYWYRQAAGRGLQLLFYSVGIGQISSEVPQNLSASRPQDRQFILSSKKLLLSDSGFYLCAWSVYERGAIFPRSTGELFFGEGSRLTVL.

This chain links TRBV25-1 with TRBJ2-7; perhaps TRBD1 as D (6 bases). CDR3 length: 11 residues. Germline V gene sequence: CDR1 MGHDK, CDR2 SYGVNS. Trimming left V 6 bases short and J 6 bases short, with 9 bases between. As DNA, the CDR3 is TGTGCCAGCAGCACAGGGCCCGAGCAGTACTTC. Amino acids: CASSTGPEQYF.

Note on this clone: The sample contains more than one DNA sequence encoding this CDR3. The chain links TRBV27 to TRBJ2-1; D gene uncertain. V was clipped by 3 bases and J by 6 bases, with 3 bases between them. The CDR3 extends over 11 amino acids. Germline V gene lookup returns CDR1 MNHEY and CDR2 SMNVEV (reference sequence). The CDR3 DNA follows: TGTGCCAGCAGTTTGGGCAATGAGCAGTTCTTC. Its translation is CASSLGNEQFF.

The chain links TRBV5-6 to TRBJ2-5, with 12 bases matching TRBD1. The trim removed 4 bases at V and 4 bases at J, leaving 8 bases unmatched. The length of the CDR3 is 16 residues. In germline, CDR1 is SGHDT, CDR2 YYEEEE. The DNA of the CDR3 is TGTGCCAGCAGCCTGCCGGGACAGGGGGCTCGAGAGACCCAGTACTTC. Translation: CASSLPGQGARETQYF.

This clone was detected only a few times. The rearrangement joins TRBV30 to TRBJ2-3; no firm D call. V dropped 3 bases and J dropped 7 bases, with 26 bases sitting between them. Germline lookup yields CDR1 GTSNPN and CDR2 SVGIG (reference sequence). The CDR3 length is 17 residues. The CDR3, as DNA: TGTGCCTGGAGGCACCCTTCAGCCGTAATAGCACGGTATACGCAGTATTTT. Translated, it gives CAWRHPSAVIARYTQYF.

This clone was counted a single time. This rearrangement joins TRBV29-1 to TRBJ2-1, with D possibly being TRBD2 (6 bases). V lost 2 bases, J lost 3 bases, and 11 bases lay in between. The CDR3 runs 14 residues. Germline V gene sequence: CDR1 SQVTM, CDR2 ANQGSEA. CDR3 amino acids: CSVEKAGYYNEQFF. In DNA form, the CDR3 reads TGCAGCGTTGAAAAAGCGGGCTACTACAATGAGCAGTTCTTC.

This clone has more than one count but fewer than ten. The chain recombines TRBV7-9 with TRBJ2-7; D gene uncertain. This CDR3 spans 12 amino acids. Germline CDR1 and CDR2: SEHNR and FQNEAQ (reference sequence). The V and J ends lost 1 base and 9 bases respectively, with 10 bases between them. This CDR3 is CASSLGADGQYF. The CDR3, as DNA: TGTGCCAGCAGCTTAGGGGCGGACGGGCAGTACTTC.

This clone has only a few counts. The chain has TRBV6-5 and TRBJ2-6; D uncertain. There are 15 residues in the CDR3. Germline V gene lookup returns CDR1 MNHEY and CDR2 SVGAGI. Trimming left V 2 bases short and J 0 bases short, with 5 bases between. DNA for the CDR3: TGTGCCAGCAGTTACACAAGCTCTGGGGCCAACGTCCTGACTTTC. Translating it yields CASSYTSSGANVLTF.

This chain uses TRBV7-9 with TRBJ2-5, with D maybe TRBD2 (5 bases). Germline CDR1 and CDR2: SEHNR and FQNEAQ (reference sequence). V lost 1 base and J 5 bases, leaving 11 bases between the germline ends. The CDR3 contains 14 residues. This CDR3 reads CASSLGSSSETQYF. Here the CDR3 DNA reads TGTGCCAGCAGCTTAGGTTCTAGCAGCGAGACCCAGTACTTC.

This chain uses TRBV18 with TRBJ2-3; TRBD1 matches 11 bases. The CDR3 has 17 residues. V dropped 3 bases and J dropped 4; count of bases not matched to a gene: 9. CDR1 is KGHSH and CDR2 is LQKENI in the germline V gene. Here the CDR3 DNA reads TGTGCCAGCTCACCGGCGGACAGGGGGCTTCGGGCAGATACGCAGTATTTT. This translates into CASSPADRGLRADTQYF.

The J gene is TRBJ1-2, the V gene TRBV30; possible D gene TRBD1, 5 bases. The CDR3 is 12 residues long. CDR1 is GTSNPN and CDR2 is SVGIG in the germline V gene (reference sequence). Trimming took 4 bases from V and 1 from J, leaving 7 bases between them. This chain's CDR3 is CAWTDSNYGYTF. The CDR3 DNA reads TGTGCCTGGACCGACAGTAACTATGGCTACACCTTC.

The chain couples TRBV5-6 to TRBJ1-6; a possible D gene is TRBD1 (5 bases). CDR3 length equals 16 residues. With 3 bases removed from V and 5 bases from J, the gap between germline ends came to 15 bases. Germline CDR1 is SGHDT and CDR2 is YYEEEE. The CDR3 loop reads CASSYGTILNNSPLHF. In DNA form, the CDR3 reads TGTGCCAGCAGCTACGGGACTATTCTGAATAATTCACCCCTCCACTTT.

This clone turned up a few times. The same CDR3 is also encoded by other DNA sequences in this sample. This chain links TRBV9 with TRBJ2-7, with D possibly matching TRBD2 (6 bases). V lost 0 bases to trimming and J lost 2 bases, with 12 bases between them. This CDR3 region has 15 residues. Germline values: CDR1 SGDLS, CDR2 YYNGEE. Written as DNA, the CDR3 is TGTGCCAGCAGCGTAGGGAGTAGCGGAACCTACGAGCAGTACTTC. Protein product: CASSVGSSGTYEQYF.

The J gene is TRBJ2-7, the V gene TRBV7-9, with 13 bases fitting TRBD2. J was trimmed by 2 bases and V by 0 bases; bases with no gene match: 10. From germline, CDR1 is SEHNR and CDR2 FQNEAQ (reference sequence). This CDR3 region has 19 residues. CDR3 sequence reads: CASSLATQTSGGATYEQYF. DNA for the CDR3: TGTGCCAGCAGCTTAGCCACTCAAACTAGCGGGGGGGCCACCTACGAGCAGTACTTC. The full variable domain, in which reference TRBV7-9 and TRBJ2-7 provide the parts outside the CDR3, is DTGVSQNPRHKITKRGQNVTFRCDPISEHNRLYWYRQTLGQGPEFLTYFQNEAQLEKSRLLSDRFSAERPKGSFSTLEIQRTEQGDSAMYLCASSLATQTSGGATYEQYFGPGTRLTVT.

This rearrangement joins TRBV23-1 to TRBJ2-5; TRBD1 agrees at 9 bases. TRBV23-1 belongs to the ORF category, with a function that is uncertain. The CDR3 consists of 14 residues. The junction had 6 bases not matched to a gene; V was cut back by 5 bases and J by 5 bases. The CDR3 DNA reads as TGCGCCAGCAGTTCCGGGACAGGGAGGGAGACCCAGTACTTC. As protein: CASSSGTGRETQYF.

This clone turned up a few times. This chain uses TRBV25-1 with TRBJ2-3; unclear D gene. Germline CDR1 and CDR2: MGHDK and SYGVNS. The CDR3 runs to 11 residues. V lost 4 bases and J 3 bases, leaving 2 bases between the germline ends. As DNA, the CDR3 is TGTGCCAGCAGTGTAACAGATACGCAGTATTTT. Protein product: CASSVTDTQYF.

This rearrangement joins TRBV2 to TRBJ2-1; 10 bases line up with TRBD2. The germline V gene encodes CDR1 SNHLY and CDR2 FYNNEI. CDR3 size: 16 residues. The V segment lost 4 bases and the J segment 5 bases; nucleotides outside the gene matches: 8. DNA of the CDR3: TGTGCCAGCAGTGCATCCCAGCGGGGGGGCCACAATGAGCAGTTCTTC. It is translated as CASSASQRGGHNEQFF.

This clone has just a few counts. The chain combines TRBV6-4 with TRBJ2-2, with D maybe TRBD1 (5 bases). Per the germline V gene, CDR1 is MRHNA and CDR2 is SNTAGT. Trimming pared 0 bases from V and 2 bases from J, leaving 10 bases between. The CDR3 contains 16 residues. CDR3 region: CASSDSWGSNTGELFF. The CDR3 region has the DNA TGTGCCAGCAGTGACTCCTGGGGCTCCAACACCGGGGAGCTGTTTTTT.

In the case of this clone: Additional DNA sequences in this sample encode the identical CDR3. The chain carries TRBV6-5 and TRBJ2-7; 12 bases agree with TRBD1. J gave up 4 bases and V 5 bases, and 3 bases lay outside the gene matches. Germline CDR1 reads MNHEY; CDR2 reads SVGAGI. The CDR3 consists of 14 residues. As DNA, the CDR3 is TGTGCCAGCAGTCTGGGACAGGGGGCTTACGAGCAGTACTTC. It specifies CASSLGQGAYEQYF.

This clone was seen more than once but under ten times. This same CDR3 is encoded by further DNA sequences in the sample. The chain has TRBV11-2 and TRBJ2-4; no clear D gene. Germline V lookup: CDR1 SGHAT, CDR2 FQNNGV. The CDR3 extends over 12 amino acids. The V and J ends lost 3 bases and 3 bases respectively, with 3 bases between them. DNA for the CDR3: TGTGCCAGCAGCTTGAGCAAAAACATTCAGTACTTC. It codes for CASSLSKNIQYF.

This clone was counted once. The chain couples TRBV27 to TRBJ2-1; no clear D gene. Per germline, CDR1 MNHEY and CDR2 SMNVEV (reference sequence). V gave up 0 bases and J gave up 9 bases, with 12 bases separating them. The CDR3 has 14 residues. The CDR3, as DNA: TGTGCCAGCAGTTTATCGCCCTCGGCAGGTGAGCAGTTCTTC. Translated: CASSLSPSAGEQFF.

The CDR3 DNA follows: TGTGCCAGCAGCTTAGACTGGCCAGGCGGGGAGCTGTTTTTT. Translated, it gives CASSLDWPGGELFF. This chain uses TRBV7-2 with TRBJ2-2; D remains ambiguous. The CDR3 totals 14 residues. V was clipped by 1 base and J by 7 bases, with 10 bases between them. Germline CDR1 SGHTA, CDR2 FQGNSA.